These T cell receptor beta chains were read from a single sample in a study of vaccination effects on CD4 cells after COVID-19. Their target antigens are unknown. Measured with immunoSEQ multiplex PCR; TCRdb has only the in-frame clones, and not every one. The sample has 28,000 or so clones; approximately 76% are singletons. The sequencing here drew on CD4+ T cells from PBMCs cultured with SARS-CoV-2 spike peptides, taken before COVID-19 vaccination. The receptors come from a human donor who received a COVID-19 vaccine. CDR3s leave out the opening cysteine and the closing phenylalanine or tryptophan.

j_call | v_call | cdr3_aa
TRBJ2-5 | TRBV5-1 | ASSSTGGTETQY
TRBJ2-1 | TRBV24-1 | ATSDFSASGGPYSSYNEQF
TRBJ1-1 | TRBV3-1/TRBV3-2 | ASSQALMNTEAF
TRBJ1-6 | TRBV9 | ASSPSRGSNSPLH
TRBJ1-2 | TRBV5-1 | ASSLAGGEGRYGYT
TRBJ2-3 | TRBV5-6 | ASSFPSGGSDTQY
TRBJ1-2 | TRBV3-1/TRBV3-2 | ASSPGTSGGYT
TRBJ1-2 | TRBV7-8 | ASSRPGGGYT
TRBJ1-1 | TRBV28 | ASSFSSSGTEAF
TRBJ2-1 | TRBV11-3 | ASGLTGDYNEQF
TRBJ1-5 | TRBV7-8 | ASSLRGQGRQPQH
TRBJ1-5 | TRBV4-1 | ASSQDGSQNQPQH
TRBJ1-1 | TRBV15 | ATRGDLTNTEAF
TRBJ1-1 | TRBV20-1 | SAQLGGVAF
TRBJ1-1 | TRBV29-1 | SVAWRVEAF
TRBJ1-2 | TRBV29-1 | SVGQINYGYT
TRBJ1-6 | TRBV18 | ASSPGTGDNSPLH
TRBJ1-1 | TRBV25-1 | ASSRLNTEAF
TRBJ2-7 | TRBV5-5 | ASRPSGYEQY
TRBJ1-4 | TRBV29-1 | SVGQTNEKLF
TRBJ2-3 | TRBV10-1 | ASSDGTSGRGDTQY
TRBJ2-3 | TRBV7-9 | ASSPADTQY
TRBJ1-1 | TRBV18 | ASSQGEDTEAF
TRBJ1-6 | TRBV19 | ASSILLNRGNSPLH
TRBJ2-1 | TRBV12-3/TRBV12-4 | ASKTGGYNEQF
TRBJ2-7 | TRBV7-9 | ASSLPGLVGEQY
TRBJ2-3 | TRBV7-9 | ASSLALTSGRNTDTQY
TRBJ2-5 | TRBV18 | ASSPLGETQY
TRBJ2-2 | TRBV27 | ASKREVPNTGELF
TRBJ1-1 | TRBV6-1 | ASSELGLNTEAF
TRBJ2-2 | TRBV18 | ASSPRLAGGTGELF
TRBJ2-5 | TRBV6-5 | ASSPDRGRWKTQY
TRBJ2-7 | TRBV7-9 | ASSLESRAYPYEQY
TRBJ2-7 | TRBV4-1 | ASSQAGLQGAPYEQY
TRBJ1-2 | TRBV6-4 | ASSDTYRDRAYGYT
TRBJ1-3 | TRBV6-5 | ASSLGTASGNTIY
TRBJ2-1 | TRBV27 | ASSLTDRGGEQF
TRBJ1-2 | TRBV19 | ASSMVGGYGYT
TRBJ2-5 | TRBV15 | ATSRDEETQY
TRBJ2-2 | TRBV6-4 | ASSVDSANTGELF
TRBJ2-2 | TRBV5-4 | ASSLDRGYGELF
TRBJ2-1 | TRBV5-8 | ASSRTMTGNEQF